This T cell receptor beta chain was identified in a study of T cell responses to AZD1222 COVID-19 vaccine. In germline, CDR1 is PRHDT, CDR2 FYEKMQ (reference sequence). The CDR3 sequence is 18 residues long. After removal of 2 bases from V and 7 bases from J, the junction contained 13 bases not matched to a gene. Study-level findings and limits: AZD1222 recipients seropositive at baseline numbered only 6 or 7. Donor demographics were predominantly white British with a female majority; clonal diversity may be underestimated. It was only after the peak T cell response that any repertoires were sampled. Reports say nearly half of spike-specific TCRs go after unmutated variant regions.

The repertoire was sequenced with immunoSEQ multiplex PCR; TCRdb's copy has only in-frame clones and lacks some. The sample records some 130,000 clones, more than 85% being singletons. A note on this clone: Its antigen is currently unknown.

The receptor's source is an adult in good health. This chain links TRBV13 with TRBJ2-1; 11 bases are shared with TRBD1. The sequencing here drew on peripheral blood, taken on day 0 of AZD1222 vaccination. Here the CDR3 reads CASSLPNRRDRGRNEQFF. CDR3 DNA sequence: TGTGCCAGCAGCTTACCTAACCGCAGGGACAGGGGGAGAAATGAGCAGTTCTTC. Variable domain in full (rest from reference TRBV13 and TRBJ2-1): AAGVIQSPRHLIKEKRETATLKCYPIPRHDTVYWYQQGPGQDPQFLISFYEKMQSDKGSIPDRFSAQQFSDYHSELNMSSLELGDSALYFCASSLPNRRDRGRNEQFFGPGTRLTVL.